A single sample gave rise to the 7 T cell receptor beta chains below, sequenced in a study of T cells in Graves' hyperthyroidism and ophthalmopathy. RNA transcripts were the template for amplifying TCR beta CDR3 regions. The HTBI set primed first-round TCR CDR3 RT-PCR. TCRdb analysed the multiplex PCR reads with MiXCR anew, one entry per CDR3 protein. The repertoire holds fewer than 550,000 distinct CDR3 sequences, with around 22% as singletons. Sequencing was carried out using blood. These receptor sequences come from a young woman with Graves' ophthalmopathy.

This sequence joins TRBV6-5 and TRBJ2-5; no definite D call. The V end was cut by 7 bases, the J end by 2 bases, with 8 bases between. This CDR3 region has 12 residues. Germline V gene sequence: CDR1 MNHEY, CDR2 SVGAGI. The CDR3 bases are TGTGCCAGCAATGGACGGCAAGAGACCCAGTACTTC. This encodes CASNGRQETQYF.

This clonotype was recorded at least ten times. The chain uses TRBV20-1 and TRBJ2-5, with D possibly being TRBD1 or TRBD2 (6 bases each). Trimming took 1 base from V and 7 from J, leaving 19 bases between them. This CDR3 is built from 15 residues. From germline, CDR1 is DFQATT and CDR2 SNEGSKA (reference sequence). CDR3 DNA: TGCAGTGCTAGAGTTCCGGGGGCCAAATTTGGGACCCAGTACTTC. Translation gives CSARVPGAKFGTQYF.

This clonotype was seen at least ten times. This chain connects TRBV19 to TRBJ1-2, with D tentatively TRBD1 (6 bases). V was clipped by 7 bases and J by 2 bases, with 17 bases between them. The CDR3 covers 15 residues. The germline V gene encodes CDR1 LNHDA and CDR2 SQIVND (reference sequence). CDR3 DNA: TGTGCCAGTACCGTTACTCCACAGGGAAACTATGGCTACACCTTC. This encodes CASTVTPQGNYGYTF.

This clonotype was seen only a few times. The rearrangement joins TRBV6-2 or TRBV6-3 to TRBJ2-4, with 7 bases fitting TRBD2. The length of the CDR3 is 15 residues. CDR1 MNHEY and CDR2 SVGEGT come from the germline V gene. V gave up 5 bases and J gave up 3 bases; unmatched junction bases: 7. The CDR3 here is CASSKSSGFKNIQYF. The CDR3 DNA reads as TGTGCCAGCAGTAAATCTAGCGGATTCAAAAACATTCAGTACTTC.

This clonotype appeared many times. V is TRBV5-6 and J is TRBJ2-7, with D tentatively TRBD2 (5 bases). The CDR3 runs to 17 residues. Germline loops: CDR1 SGHDT, CDR2 YYEEEE. Trimming took off 0 bases at V and 7 bases at J, with 23 bases between the two ends. The CDR3 nucleotides read TGTGCCAGCAGCTTGGCGGAGAGGGCTGCGTTTGGAACTGAGCAGTACTTC. This gives the protein CASSLAERAAFGTEQYF.

A remark on this clonotype: Its ends do not fully match the called genes, so a read error is possible. The chain carries TRBV6-5 and TRBJ1-5; D not certain. From germline, CDR1 is MNHEY and CDR2 SVGAGI. This CDR3 comprises 15 residues. The CDR3 DNA reads TGTGCCAGTAGTTACTCGACCCATAGCAATCAGCCCCAGCATTTT. Translating it yields CASSYSTHSNQPQHF.

This clonotype came up a few times. The gene calls are TRBV6-1 and TRBJ2-2, with 9 nucleotides matching TRBD1. With V trimmed by 1 base and J by 4 bases, 7 bases remained unmatched. The CDR3 covers 17 residues. Per the germline V gene, CDR1 is MNHNS and CDR2 is SASEGT. This chain's CDR3 is CASSEVLGQGSTGELFF. The CDR3 DNA reads as TGTGCCAGCAGTGAAGTTTTAGGACAGGGGAGCACCGGGGAGCTGTTTTTT.